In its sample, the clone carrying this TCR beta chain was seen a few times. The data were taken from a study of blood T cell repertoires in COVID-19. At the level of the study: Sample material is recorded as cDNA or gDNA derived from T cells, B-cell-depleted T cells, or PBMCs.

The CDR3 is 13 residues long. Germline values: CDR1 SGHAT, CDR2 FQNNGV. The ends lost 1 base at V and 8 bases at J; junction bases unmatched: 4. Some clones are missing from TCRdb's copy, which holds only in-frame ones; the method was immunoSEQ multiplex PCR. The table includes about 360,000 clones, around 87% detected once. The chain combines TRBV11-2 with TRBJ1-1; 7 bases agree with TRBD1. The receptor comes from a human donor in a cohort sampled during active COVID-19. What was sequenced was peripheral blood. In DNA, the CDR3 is TGTGCCAGCAGCTTAGCTCCGACAGGGGAAGCTTTCTTT. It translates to CASSLAPTGEAFF.